One sample yielded the 19 T cell receptor beta chains listed below, sequenced in a study of cytomegalovirus exposure and HLA in healthy donors. A multiplex PCR was run with 60 Vbeta primers and 13 Jbeta primers. Sequenced by immunoSEQ multiplex PCR; TCRdb stores in-frame clones only, minus some. The top ten clones hold less than 3.5% of a sample with about 200,000 clones, approximately 80% of them seen once. Input material: PBMCs. Every receptor here comes from a woman in her twenties or thirties in good health and CMV-seronegative.

This chain uses TRBV11-1 with TRBJ1-5; D is unresolved. V lost 5 bases, J lost 3 bases, and 11 bases lay in between. There are 14 residues in the CDR3. In germline, CDR1 is SGHAT, CDR2 FQDESV (reference sequence). The CDR3 loop reads CASSRGPDNQPQHF. The CDR3 coding sequence is TGTGCCAGCAGCCGAGGGCCCGACAATCAGCCCCAGCATTTT.

A word on this clone: This sample includes further DNA sequences coding for the same CDR3. The chain is built from TRBV6-5 and TRBJ1-5; a weak D match, TRBD1 (6 bases). Germline assignment: CDR1 MNHEY and CDR2 SVGAGI. Trimming took off 0 bases at V and 4 bases at J, with 7 bases between the two ends. The CDR3 sequence is 14 residues long. CDR3 nucleotides: TGTGCCAGCAGTTACTCGAGGGGGAATCAGCCCCAGCATTTT. Residues: CASSYSRGNQPQHF.

This chain links TRBV28 with TRBJ2-1; the match to TRBD2 covers 11 bases. Germline loops: CDR1 MDHEN, CDR2 SYDVKM. Losses at the gene ends were 9 bases for V and 4 bases for J; bases not matched to a gene: 2. The CDR3 is 13 residues long. The CDR3, as DNA: TGTGCCAGTGGGACTAGCGGTTACAATGAGCAGTTCTTC. Translation: CASGTSGYNEQFF.

A single count supports this clone. This sequence joins TRBV7-2 and TRBJ2-7; 8 positions match TRBD2. Germline CDR1 is SGHTA and CDR2 is FQGNSA. V was pared by 5 bases and J by 4 bases, with 13 bases of the junction left unmatched. The CDR3 has 16 residues. The CDR3 nucleotides read TGTGCCAGCAGCGAGTTTGCCGCGGGGGGCGTTTACGAGCAGTACTTC. This codes for CASSEFAAGGVYEQYF.

J is TRBJ1-1 and V is TRBV7-9; 7 positions agree with TRBD1. CDR3 size: 14 residues. The V segment lost 2 bases and the J segment 5 bases; nucleotides outside the gene matches: 5. Per the germline V gene, CDR1 is SEHNR and CDR2 is FQNEAQ (reference sequence). The CDR3 bases are TGTGCCAGCAGCTTATCAGGGGGTTGGACTGAAGCTTTCTTT. Residues: CASSLSGGWTEAFF.

This chain uses TRBV4-2 with TRBJ2-2; 7 bases map to TRBD1. The CDR3 runs to 16 residues. V trimming: 0 bases; J trimming: 5 bases; junction bases outside the gene matches: 6. In germline, CDR1 is LGHNA, CDR2 YNFKEQ. As DNA, the CDR3 is TGTGCCAGCAGCCAAGAAAAAGGACAGGAGACCGGGGAGCTGTTTTTT. Translated: CASSQEKGQETGELFF.

The chain employs TRBV30 and TRBJ2-1; 16 nucleotides align to TRBD2. V was pared by 1 base and J by 1 base, with 7 bases of the junction left unmatched. The CDR3 runs to 19 residues. Germline CDR1 is GTSNPN and CDR2 is SVGIG (reference sequence). The CDR3 nucleotides are TGTGCCTGGAGTGGGGGACTAGCGGGGGGGCAAGGATCCTACAATGAGCAGTTCTTC. Translation gives CAWSGGLAGGQGSYNEQFF.

The CDR3 nucleotides are TGTGCCAGCAGTTCCCGACTCACAGATACGCAGTATTTT. Translating it yields CASSSRLTDTQYF. The chain uses TRBV6-5 and TRBJ2-3; no clear D gene. Trimming took off 4 bases at V and 2 bases at J, with 7 bases between the two ends. Germline CDR1 is MNHEY and CDR2 is SVGAGI. The CDR3 contains 13 residues.

The V call is TRBV7-3, the J call TRBJ2-1, with D perhaps TRBD2 (7 bases). The CDR3 consists of 15 residues. Trimming left V 0 bases short and J 4 bases short, with 10 bases between. Germline V lookup: CDR1 SGHTA, CDR2 FQGTGA. The DNA for the CDR3 is TGTGCCAGCAGCTTAACGGGGGGGCCTTACAATGAGCAGTTCTTC. Encoded protein: CASSLTGGPYNEQFF.

This clone was counted only a few times. The CDR3 spells CASSIHGQGRGNTEAFF. The CDR3 DNA reads as TGTGCCAGTAGTATCCATGGACAGGGCCGAGGGAACACTGAAGCTTTCTTT. The J gene is TRBJ1-1, the V gene TRBV19, with 8 bases matching TRBD1. Germline CDR1 reads LNHDA; CDR2 reads SQIVND (reference sequence). V lost 3 bases and J lost 1; bases outside the gene matches: 10. The CDR3 extends over 17 amino acids. The full variable domain, completed using reference TRBV19 and TRBJ1-1, is DGGITQSPKYLFRKEGQNVTLSCEQNLNHDAMYWYRQDPGQGLRLIYYSQIVNDFQKGDIAEGYSVSREKKESFPLTVTSAQKNPTAFYLCASSIHGQGRGNTEAFFGQGTRLTVV.

This rearrangement joins TRBV7-2 to TRBJ1-4; D is unclear. The ends were cut back, 6 bases at V and 0 bases at J, with 14 bases in the middle. This CDR3 spans 16 amino acids. Per germline, CDR1 SGHTA and CDR2 FQGNSA. CDR3 sequence reads: CASRPGRAATNEKLFF. CDR3 coding DNA: TGTGCCAGCAGACCCGGGAGGGCAGCAACTAATGAAAAACTGTTTTTT. The full variable domain, in which reference TRBV7-2 and TRBJ1-4 provide the parts outside the CDR3, is GAGVSQSPSNKVTEKGKDVELRCDPISGHTALYWYRQSLGQGLEFLIYFQGNSAPDKSGLPSDRFSAERTGGSVSTLTIQRTQQEDSAVYLCASRPGRAATNEKLFFGSGTQLSVL.

This clone was observed a few times. The rearrangement joins TRBV29-1 to TRBJ1-1; D gene unclear. V shed 7 bases and J shed 6 bases, with 18 bases lying between them. CDR1 and CDR2 from the germline V gene are SQVTM and ANQGSEA. CDR3 length: 13 amino acids. CDR3 sequence reads: CSGHPHLGAEAFF. CDR3 coding DNA: TGCAGCGGTCACCCTCATCTTGGAGCTGAAGCTTTCTTT.

The chain has TRBV2 and TRBJ1-5, with a possible D match to TRBD1 (5 bases). CDR3 size: 14 residues. V shed 7 bases and J shed 2 bases, with 12 bases lying between them. In germline, CDR1 is SNHLY, CDR2 FYNNEI. The chain's CDR3 is CASNGHSGNQPQHF. The DNA for the CDR3 is TGTGCCAGCAACGGACATTCTGGCAATCAGCCCCAGCATTTT.

The sample holds one count of this clone. The chain joins TRBV9 to TRBJ2-2; TRBD2 matches at 11 bases. This CDR3 has 18 amino acids. From germline, CDR1 is SGDLS and CDR2 YYNGEE. The junction had 4 bases not matched to a gene; V was cut back by 0 bases and J by 0 bases. The CDR3 DNA reads as TGTGCCAGCAGCGTAGTACTAGCGGGGGCCCCGAACACCGGGGAGCTGTTTTTT. This codes for CASSVVLAGAPNTGELFF.

The rearrangement links TRBV15 to TRBJ1-4; D might be TRBD1 (5 bases). Per germline, CDR1 LNHNV and CDR2 YYDKDF (reference sequence). The CDR3 is made up of 16 amino acids. V was pared by 2 bases and J by 3 bases, with 13 bases between. CDR3 nucleotides: TGTGCCACCAGCAGACAGCTACAGGCTCCTAATGAAAAACTGTTTTTT. This translates into CATSRQLQAPNEKLFF.

The chain employs TRBV7-2 and TRBJ2-1, with D possibly matching TRBD2 (6 bases). Germline values: CDR1 SGHTA, CDR2 FQGNSA. Between the trimmed V and J ends, which lost 0 bases and 6 bases, there was a span of 15 bases. The CDR3 runs to 16 residues. CDR3 DNA: TGTGCCAGCAGCTTAGCGTTAGCGGCTTCCCGCAATGAGCAGTTCTTC. Protein sequence: CASSLALAASRNEQFF.

This clone has a single count. The same CDR3 also results from other DNA sequences found in this sample. Written as DNA, the CDR3 is TGTGCCAGCAGCTTAGACAGGGCAGGAAACACCATATATTTT. Translation: CASSLDRAGNTIYF. The chain carries TRBV7-2 and TRBJ1-3; D might be TRBD1 (6 bases). With 1 base removed from V and 4 bases from J, the gap between germline ends came to 8 bases. Germline loops: CDR1 SGHTA, CDR2 FQGNSA. There are 14 residues in the CDR3.

This sequence joins TRBV15 and TRBJ1-2, with 7 bases lining up with TRBD1. Germline lookup yields CDR1 LNHNV and CDR2 YYDKDF (reference sequence). The CDR3 runs 16 residues. J was trimmed by 7 bases and V by 5 bases; bases with no gene match: 16. The CDR3 nucleotides are TGTGCCACCAGCCCCTACCCCTCGACAGGGCGAAGTGGCTACACCTTC. Its translation: CATSPYPSTGRSGYTF.

The chain employs TRBV5-4 and TRBJ1-1, with TRBD1 matching 9 bases. CDR3 length: 17 amino acids. With 4 bases clipped from V and 1 base from J, the junction kept 11 bases outside the gene matches. Germline V gives CDR1 SGHNT, CDR2 YYREEE (reference sequence). This CDR3 reads CASSPPGDRVWNTEAFF. CDR3 in DNA: TGTGCCAGCAGCCCACCCGGGGACAGGGTGTGGAACACTGAAGCTTTCTTT.